The subject of this entry is one T cell receptor (beta chain). The antigen remains undetermined. This record belongs to a study of cytomegalovirus exposure and HLA in healthy donors. As for the study in general: The same platform used for the roughly 650 first-cohort repertoires was also used for the 100 to 150 validation repertoires, as a later analysis reported. General study points: Published work reported that the classifier diagnosed cytomegalovirus status with high specificity and sensitivity.

This table comes from immunoSEQ multiplex PCR, and its TCRdb copy is limited to in-frame clones, with some not included. The data contain approximately 210,000 clones, 88% of them singletons. This CDR3 is 20 amino acids long. The germline V and J ends were trimmed by 4 bases and 3 bases, with 25 bases remaining between them. CDR1 MNHEY and CDR2 SMNVEV come from the germline V gene (reference sequence). The J gene is TRBJ2-6, the V gene TRBV27, with D perhaps matching TRBD2 (6 bases). The TCR sequence derives from a woman aged 18 to 35 in good health and CMV-seronegative. The specimen was PBMCs. The CDR3 loop is CASSSPSRRVGGNGANVLTF. The DNA for the CDR3 is TGTGCCAGCAGTTCCCCCTCCCGGCGCGTCGGGGGAAATGGGGCCAACGTCCTGACTTTC.